This T cell receptor (beta chain) was captured in a study of cytomegalovirus exposure and HLA in healthy donors. V shed 2 bases and J shed 7 bases, with 9 bases lying between them. This CDR3 is 13 amino acids long. Germline CDR1 and CDR2: SGHNT and YYREEE (reference sequence). The PCR was carried out with 60 Vbeta primers and 13 Jbeta primers. Using immunoSEQ multiplex PCR, the repertoire was profiled, and TCRdb retains in-frame clones only, with some absent. Altogether under 150,000 clones are present, approximately 85% being singletons, with the ten largest covering about 6.7%. At the time of sampling, donors were nominally healthy, though unrecorded immune exposures were likely. The study, taken as a whole, reports: The authors enumerated some 160 TCR beta chains as linked to cytomegalovirus. CMV antigen specificity was confirmed in vitro for a few CMV-associated chains. It was taken for granted in presence/absence analyses that sequencing depth across donors was roughly uniform.

This clone was observed a handful of times. The target antigen is unknown. The sample comprised PBMCs. V is TRBV5-4 and J is TRBJ1-4, with D unclear. This TCR came from a woman aged 25 to 39 in good health and CMV-seropositive. The CDR3 DNA follows: TGTGCCAGCAGCTTTCCGAGTTCTGAAAAACTGTTTTTT. It codes for CASSFPSSEKLFF.